The present T cell receptor (beta chain) was sequenced within a study of blood T cell repertoires in COVID-19. Overall study context: Some COVID-19 samples were acute and others convalescent; all came from the United States, Italy and Spain. From T cells, B-cell-depleted T cells, or PBMCs came the material, which was cDNA or gDNA.

The CDR3 is 15 amino acids. Trimming removed 0 bases from V and 0 bases from J, with 7 bases in between. The germline V gene encodes CDR1 SGDLS and CDR2 YYNGEE. Study processing details: Reference gene primer amplification in the assay estimated nucleated cell counts. The repertoire was sequenced with immunoSEQ multiplex PCR; TCRdb's copy has only in-frame clones and lacks some. That table gives V, J and clone size, and the DNA gave D and trimming. The sample records 250,000 or so clones, roughly four fifths being singletons. The sequenced material came from peripheral blood. J is TRBJ1-3 and V is TRBV9; D remains ambiguous. This TCR was sampled from an older man with acute or convalescent COVID-19. The CDR3 region is CASSVASSSGNTIYF. The CDR3 DNA reads TGTGCCAGCAGCGTAGCTTCCAGCTCTGGAAACACCATATATTTT. Drawing the rest from reference TRBV9 and TRBJ1-3, the complete variable domain is DSGVTQTPKHLITATGQRVTLRCSPRSGDLSVYWYQQSLDQGLQFLIQYYNGEERAKGNILERFSAQQFPDLHSELNLSSLELGDSALYFCASSVASSSGNTIYFGEGSWLTVV.